This TCR beta chain was recovered during a study of T cell changes during pregnancy in multiple sclerosis. Measured with immunoSEQ multiplex PCR; TCRdb has only the in-frame clones, and not every one. Of tens of thousands of clones detected, about 92% appear once; the ten largest clones hold roughly 1.4%. This CDR3 spans 14 amino acids. Trimming removed 2 bases from V and 4 bases from J; junction bases left unmatched: 4. The germline V gene has CDR1 MDHEN and CDR2 SYDVKM. Sequencing was performed on peripheral blood, taken in the first trimester of pregnancy. This sequence was found in a female donor with multiple sclerosis, enrolled in a pregnancy study. The V gene is TRBV28, the J gene TRBJ1-2; 7 bases align to TRBD1. CDR3 nucleotides: TGTGCCAGCAGTTTACTGGGGACAGCCTATGGCTACACCTTC. It codes for CASSLLGTAYGYTF.